A single T cell receptor (beta chain) is shown here with its context. Noted time point: sample taken at primary tumor resection. TCRs were sequenced from unsorted whole RNA of tumor, nontumor lung or PBMC. Donation came from around 77 patients with untreated early-stage non-small cell lung cancer. This sample stems from a study of spatial heterogeneity in lung cancer. TCRdb reanalysed the 5' RACE reads using MiXCR and keeps one entry per CDR3 protein. The table has under 100,000 distinct CDR3 sequences, roughly 9.5% seen once. Trimming shortened V by 3 bases and J by 7 bases, and 15 bases separated the two germline ends. Germline loops: CDR1 DFQATT, CDR2 SNEGSKA (reference sequence). CDR3 length equals 14 residues.

Sequencing was performed on PBMCs, taken at surgery. The chain carries TRBV20-1 and TRBJ1-4; no clear D. This receptor was identified in a male donor with early-stage non-small cell lung cancer. Here the CDR3 DNA reads TGCAGTGCTAGTAGCTTGCCCGGTAGTGAAAAACTGTTTTTT. This gives the protein CSASSLPGSEKLFF.